Described below is a single T cell receptor beta chain sequence and its context. Antigen unknown. The sample belongs to a study of shared clonotypes between healthy human individuals. Study-level findings and limits: In having few donors, the study represented limited genetic and exposure-history diversity. Blood was the sole source, and tissue repertoires probably differ. Of the naive CD4 clonotypes, approximately 5% were shared across a few donors.

Using around 200 ng DNA, 30,000 to 35,000 T cell genomes, the sorted-subset replicate PCRs were run. Data came from immunoSEQ multiplex PCR; TCRdb stores just in-frame clones and leaves some out. The table shows approximately 2.4 million clones, with around 95% occurring only once. The CDR3 length is 14 residues. The ends were cut back, 6 bases at V and 4 bases at J, with 13 bases in the middle. Germline CDR1 reads SNHLY; CDR2 reads FYNNEI. This sequence joins TRBV2 and TRBJ1-5; D unresolved. The sample comprised naive CD4+ T cells sorted from blood. The subset was: CD45RA+ positively selected. The origin of this receptor is a man younger than 35 in good health. The CDR3 DNA follows: TGTGCCAGCAGGGCGTTTTCGGGGAATCAGCCCCAGCATTTT. Translating it yields CASRAFSGNQPQHF. The variable domain in full, completed from reference TRBV2 and TRBJ1-5, reads EPEVTQTPSHQVTQMGQEVILRCVPISNHLYFYWYRQILGQKVEFLVSFYNNEISEKSEIFDDQFSVERPDGSNFTLKIRSTKLEDSAMYFCASRAFSGNQPQHFGDGTRLSIL.